The 4 T cell receptor beta chains below come from one sample, sequenced in a study of blood T cell repertoires in COVID-19. Generated by immunoSEQ multiplex PCR, the TCRdb table keeps only in-frame clones and is missing some. The sample holds fewer than 200,000 clones, approximately 86% seen once. The sample consisted of peripheral blood. These receptors all come from a woman older than 75 with COVID-19, enrolled during active disease.

The V and J genes are TRBV12-3 or TRBV12-4 and TRBJ1-2; 8 bases map to TRBD1. Unmatched junction bases numbered 6, after V lost 7 bases and J lost 8 bases. The CDR3 contains 12 residues. CDR3 protein: CASTVTGEGYTF. The CDR3, as DNA: TGTGCCAGCACCGTGACAGGGGAAGGCTACACCTTC.

This chain uses TRBV19 with TRBJ1-1, with D maybe TRBD1 (5 bases). The CDR3 has 12 amino acids. CDR1 and CDR2 (germline): LNHDA, SQIVND (reference sequence). V was shortened by 9 bases and J by 1 base, with 9 bases between the two germline ends. In DNA, the CDR3 is TGTGCCAGCGCCACAGGGAACACTGAAGCTTTCTTT. Its protein is CASATGNTEAFF.

This clone has just a few counts. This same CDR3 is encoded by further DNA sequences in the sample. The gene calls are TRBV3-1 (or the pseudogene TRBV3-2) and TRBJ1-4, with D possibly matching TRBD1 (6 bases). V lost 1 base and J 5 bases, leaving 8 bases between the germline ends. Germline CDR1 and CDR2: LGHDT and YNNKEL (reference sequence). The length of the CDR3 is 14 residues. In nucleotides, the CDR3 is TGTGCCAGCAGCCAAGGGGGGGGCAATGAAAAACTGTTTTTT. Translating it yields CASSQGGGNEKLFF.

This clone is categorized as medium-sized (0.01 to 0.1%). This chain links TRBV7-3 with TRBJ2-7, with a tentative D call TRBD2 (6 bases). V was clipped by 2 bases and J by 3 bases, with 11 bases between them. The germline V gene has CDR1 SGHTA and CDR2 FQGTGA. CDR3 length: 14 amino acids. CDR3 nucleotides: TGTGCCAGCAGCTTAGGCTTGGGAGGCTACGAGCAGTACTTC. Its translation is CASSLGLGGYEQYF.